The 19 T cell receptor beta chains reported below all come from one sample, sequenced in a study of cytomegalovirus exposure and HLA in healthy donors. Assay: immunoSEQ multiplex PCR; the TCRdb copy retains only in-frame clones and omits some. The profile shows 200,000 to 250,000 clones, approximately 80% of them singletons. Sequenced material: PBMCs. Source of these receptors: a woman aged 30 to 39 in good health and CMV-seropositive.

The rearrangement joins TRBV18 to TRBJ2-1; 8 bases are a match to TRBD2. The CDR3 is 12 amino acids. Trimming at V came to 2 bases and at J to 9 bases, leaving 0 bases not matched to a gene. Germline CDR1 is KGHSH and CDR2 is LQKENI. The CDR3 nucleotides are TGTGCCAGCTCACCAAGCGGGAGTGAGCAGTTCTTC. This sequence encodes CASSPSGSEQFF.

CDR3 nucleotide sequence: TGTGCCAGCATCGTGAGATGTACAGACACTGAAGCTTTCTTT. Translating gives CASIVRCTDTEAFF. The chain is built from TRBV7-3 and TRBJ1-1; no reliable D call. The CDR3 length is 14 residues. V was pared by 7 bases and J by 3 bases, with 15 bases between. Germline CDR1 is SGHTA and CDR2 is FQGTGA.

This clone was counted only a few times. This chain joins TRBV7-2 and TRBJ1-1, with a possible D match to TRBD1 (5 bases). Germline lookup yields CDR1 SGHTA and CDR2 FQGNSA. The CDR3 extends over 11 amino acids. Trimming took off 6 bases at V and 8 bases at J, with 10 bases between the two ends. CDR3 DNA sequence: TGTGCCAGCAGGATTGGGGCAGAAGCTTTCTTT. Its protein product is CASRIGAEAFF.

The chain uses TRBV11-2 and TRBJ2-3; TRBD2 is a possible D gene (5 bases). CDR3 length: 15 residues. Germline CDR1 reads SGHAT; CDR2 reads FQNNGV. Trimming removed 2 bases at V and 0 bases at J, with 9 bases between. The CDR3 reads CASSLNPGSTDTQYF. The CDR3 bases are TGTGCCAGCAGCTTAAACCCGGGAAGCACAGATACGCAGTATTTT.

In nucleotides, the CDR3 is TGTGCCAGCAGCTCGCGGGGGCTTAGGTCCTACGAGCAGTACTTC. Its translation is CASSSRGLRSYEQYF. This rearrangement joins TRBV7-9 to TRBJ2-7, with a weak D call TRBD2 (7 bases). Trimming removed 4 bases at V and 1 base at J, with 14 bases between. Germline CDR1 reads SEHNR; CDR2 reads FQNEAQ (reference sequence). The CDR3 is 15 amino acids.

This chain uses TRBV30 with TRBJ2-1; 8 bases map to TRBD1. Germline V gives CDR1 GTSNPN, CDR2 SVGIG (reference sequence). This CDR3 has 12 amino acids. The ends lost 3 bases at V and 7 bases at J; junction bases unmatched: 2. The DNA for the CDR3 is TGTGCCTGGAGACAGGGGGTAAATGAGCAGTTCTTC. The encoded protein is CAWRQGVNEQFF.

The CDR3 protein is CAISGQGKYGYTF. For the CDR3, the DNA is TGTGCCATCTCTGGACAGGGGAAGTATGGCTACACCTTC. The gene calls are TRBV5-4 and TRBJ1-2; TRBD1 agrees at 9 bases. The CDR3 spans 13 residues. In germline, CDR1 is SGHNT, CDR2 YYREEE (reference sequence). V lost 9 bases, J lost 5 bases, and 8 bases stayed unmatched.

This chain links TRBV7-3 with TRBJ2-1; possible D gene TRBD1, 5 bases. CDR3 size: 13 residues. Looked up from germline, CDR1 is SGHTA and CDR2 is FQGTGA. V lost 3 bases, J lost 5 bases, and 8 bases lay in between. CDR3 amino acids: CASSLGPDNEQFF. The DNA of the CDR3 is TGTGCCAGCAGCTTGGGGCCTGACAATGAGCAGTTCTTC.

The chain links TRBV2 to TRBJ2-1; 10 bases fit TRBD2. V dropped 4 bases and J dropped 7; count of bases not matched to a gene: 7. The CDR3 runs to 15 residues. In germline, CDR1 is SNHLY, CDR2 FYNNEI. CDR3 sequence: CASSGSSGSRNEQFF. The DNA of the CDR3 is TGTGCCAGCAGTGGCTCTAGCGGGAGTCGAAATGAGCAGTTCTTC.

The gene calls are TRBV5-1 and TRBJ2-1; TRBD2 is a possible D gene (6 bases). Germline CDR1 is SGHRS and CDR2 is YFSETQ. This CDR3 has 15 amino acids. Trimming took 1 base from V and 6 from J, leaving 14 bases between them. The CDR3 DNA sequence: TGCGCCAGCAGCTTGTTCCGGGAGCGTCCCAATGAGCAGTTCTTC. Its protein is CASSLFRERPNEQFF.

This clone was observed once. This chain uses TRBV2 with TRBJ2-2, with TRBD1 as a possible D gene (5 bases). Germline lookup yields CDR1 SNHLY and CDR2 FYNNEI. Trimming took 5 bases from V and 4 from J, leaving 8 bases between them. CDR3 size: 13 residues. The CDR3 region is CASSRQTTGELFF. The CDR3 region has the DNA TGTGCCAGCAGTAGACAGACCACCGGGGAGCTGTTTTTT.

This clone was seen only a few times. The chain joins TRBV7-9 to TRBJ1-2; 11 positions agree with TRBD1. J lost 8 bases, V lost 6 bases, and 8 bases had no gene match. Germline V CDR1 and CDR2: SEHNR, FQNEAQ (reference sequence). The CDR3 sequence is 14 residues long. The CDR3 nucleotides are TGTGCCAGCAGATCCTCCGGGACAGGGGGGGGCTACACCTTC. Its translation is CASRSSGTGGGYTF.

This chain joins TRBV10-1 and TRBJ1-3, with D uncertain. CDR1 and CDR2 (germline): WNHNN, SYGVQD (reference sequence). Trimming removed 10 bases from V and 7 bases from J, with 23 bases in between. The CDR3 sequence is 15 residues long. The CDR3 sequence: CATNPSAANPNTIYF. CDR3 in DNA: TGCGCCACCAACCCCTCCGCGGCCAACCCGAACACCATATATTTT.

This chain connects TRBV28 to TRBJ1-5, with 7 bases aligning to TRBD1. There are 16 residues in the CDR3. J lost 8 bases, V lost 6 bases, and 16 bases had no gene match. CDR1 and CDR2 (germline): MDHEN, SYDVKM. Written as DNA, the CDR3 is TGTGCCAGCAGGCCCTTATCGCAGGGGGGCAAGGAGCCCCAGCATTTT. The encoded protein is CASRPLSQGGKEPQHF.

The chain links TRBV7-8 to TRBJ2-7, with 8 positions matching TRBD2. The CDR3 is 14 residues long. Germline V gene sequence: CDR1 SGHVS, CDR2 FQNEAQ. Trimming took 4 bases from V and 1 from J; bases not matched to a gene: 3. The CDR3 sequence is CASSSTSASYEQYF. As DNA, the CDR3 is TGTGCCAGCAGCTCGACTAGCGCATCCTACGAGCAGTACTTC.

The rearrangement uses TRBV6-4 and TRBJ2-1; TRBD1 aligns across 8 bases. The germline CDR1 and CDR2 sequences are MRHNA and SNTAGT. With V trimmed by 2 bases and J by 5 bases, 5 bases remained unmatched. There are 15 residues in the CDR3. This CDR3 reads CASSDGRGPHNEQFF. CDR3 nucleotide sequence: TGTGCCAGCAGTGACGGCAGGGGGCCCCACAATGAGCAGTTCTTC.

This chain links TRBV20-1 with TRBJ2-7, with D unclear. The V gene's germline CDR1 is DFQATT and CDR2 SNEGSKA (reference sequence). V was shortened by 4 bases and J by 2 bases, with 6 bases between the two germline ends. This CDR3 comprises 11 residues. CDR3: CSAKDTYEQYF. The CDR3 region has the DNA TGCAGTGCTAAAGATACCTACGAGCAGTACTTC.

This clone was detected once. The chain recombines TRBV28 with TRBJ2-7; D ambiguous. Germline CDR1 is MDHEN and CDR2 is SYDVKM. V shed 6 bases and J shed 0 bases, with 18 bases lying between them. The CDR3 covers 16 residues. CDR3 DNA: TGTGCCAGCAGGTCGATGGACCGGGCAACCTCCTACGAGCAGTACTTC. Protein sequence: CASRSMDRATSYEQYF.

This chain connects TRBV27 to TRBJ2-1; 11 nucleotides agree with TRBD2. J gave up 5 bases and V 7 bases, and 7 bases lay outside the gene matches. CDR3 size: 15 residues. CDR1 is MNHEY and CDR2 is SMNVEV in the germline V gene (reference sequence). This CDR3 is CASTILAGDHNEQFF. CDR3 bases: TGTGCCAGCACAATACTAGCGGGAGATCACAATGAGCAGTTCTTC.